This T cell receptor (beta chain) was observed in a study of T cells in Graves' hyperthyroidism and ophthalmopathy. Overall study context: Peripheral blood samples were taken at initial diagnosis, prior to any treatment. Points from the study as a whole: Ophthalmopathy prediction by the model preceded onset by a median about 6.5 months. Most clonotypes that expanded in the thyroid above 0.001 also showed up in blood.

This clonotype appeared many times. What it binds is not known. Exclusion of patients followed from uncontrolled infection, other autoimmune disease, pregnancy or lactation. V was trimmed by 6 bases and J by 7 bases, leaving 15 bases between them. CDR1 and CDR2 (germline): SNHLY, FYNNEI. This CDR3 contains 14 residues. Amplified TCR beta CDR3 regions came from RNA transcripts. TCR CDR3 underwent first-round RT-PCR with the HTBI primer set. TCRdb fed the multiplex PCR reads into MiXCR, producing one record per CDR3 protein. The table records some 460,000 distinct CDR3 sequences, around 14% of them present only once.

This sequence was found in a woman in her late teens or twenties with Graves' hyperthyroidism. V usage is TRBV2 and J usage is TRBJ2-2, with D unclear. Sequencing input: blood. CDR3 region: CASSFLERGGELFF. The CDR3 nucleotides are TGTGCCAGCAGCTTTCTAGAACGTGGCGGGGAGCTGTTTTTT.